Following are 17 T cell receptor beta chains from one sample sequenced in a study of T cell repertoires in cytomegalovirus infection. TCRdb reprocessed the reads with MiXCR, giving one entry per CDR3 protein. The profile shows 150,000 or so distinct CDR3 sequences, around 24% of them singletons. The source material was PBMCs. These receptor sequences come from a human donor in good health (CMV status not recorded). Some clones in this sample may be carry-over from other donors' samples.

The chain is built from TRBV6-5 and TRBJ1-2; TRBD1 might be the D (5 bases). In germline, CDR1 is MNHEY, CDR2 SVGAGI. V was shortened by 4 bases and J by 3 bases, with 18 bases between the two germline ends. This CDR3 region has 16 residues. The CDR3 nucleotides are TGTGCCAGCAGTTCCAAAAACAGGTTGGGGGACTATGGCTACACCTTC. This sequence encodes CASSSKNRLGDYGYTF.

V and J are TRBV28 and TRBJ1-1; maybe TRBD1 (5 bases). Per germline, CDR1 MDHEN and CDR2 SYDVKM. The CDR3 is 14 amino acids. Trimming took off 7 bases at V and 1 base at J, with 13 bases between the two ends. The CDR3 loop is CASTNRGTNTEAFF. The CDR3 coding sequence is TGTGCCAGCACCAATAGGGGAACGAACACTGAAGCTTTCTTT.

J is TRBJ1-2 and V is TRBV30; 8 nucleotides line up with TRBD1. The germline V gene has CDR1 GTSNPN and CDR2 SVGIG (reference sequence). The length of the CDR3 is 16 residues. The V segment lost 2 bases and the J segment 7 bases; nucleotides outside the gene matches: 15. The CDR3 spells CAWSPGQGRFGSGYTF. For the CDR3, the DNA is TGTGCCTGGAGTCCAGGACAGGGACGGTTCGGATCTGGCTACACCTTC. The entire variable domain, with the rest obtained from reference TRBV30 and TRBJ1-2, is as follows: SQTIHQWPATLVQPVGSPLSLECTVEGTSNPNLYWYRQAAGRGLQLLFYSVGIGQISSEVPQNLSASRPQDRQFILSSKKLLLSDSGFYLCAWSPGQGRFGSGYTFGSGTRLTVV.

This clonotype was seen many times. This chain joins TRBV7-9 and TRBJ1-5, with TRBD1 matching over 7 bases. J was trimmed by 4 bases and V by 6 bases; bases with no gene match: 6. This CDR3 has 14 amino acids. CDR1 and CDR2 from the germline V gene are SEHNR and FQNEAQ (reference sequence). The CDR3 loop is CASSSGQPNQPQHF. CDR3 nucleotides: TGTGCCAGCAGTTCGGGACAGCCAAATCAGCCCCAGCATTTT.

This clonotype was recorded a few times. This chain joins TRBV27 and TRBJ1-6; TRBD1 is a possible D gene (5 bases). The length of the CDR3 is 14 residues. The germline gives CDR1 MNHEY, CDR2 SMNVEV (reference sequence). Trimming took off 7 bases at V and 11 bases at J, with 18 bases between the two ends. The CDR3 DNA reads TGTGCCAGCAAAGTGACCGGGGCCACGACACCCCTCCACTTT. Protein product: CASKVTGATTPLHF.

This chain links TRBV20-1 with TRBJ2-7; no firm D call. This CDR3 has 15 residues. Germline loops: CDR1 DFQATT, CDR2 SNEGSKA (reference sequence). Deletions cut 1 base from V and 3 bases from J, with 16 bases between. In nucleotides, the CDR3 is TGCAGTGCTAGAGTCACCTGGGTCTCGGGCTACGAGCAGTACTTC. This sequence encodes CSARVTWVSGYEQYF.

This clonotype was counted between two and nine times. J is TRBJ2-5 and V is TRBV7-2; the D gene could be TRBD1 or TRBD2 (7 bases each). V was cut by 5 bases and J by 4 bases, with 14 bases left in between. The CDR3 consists of 14 residues. Germline CDR1 SGHTA, CDR2 FQGNSA. The CDR3 here is CASSPGGAGETQYF. DNA of the CDR3: TGTGCCAGCAGCCCAGGGGGGGCGGGAGAGACCCAGTACTTC.

This chain uses TRBV15 with TRBJ2-7; TRBD2 matches 11 bases. V shed 0 bases and J 6 bases; nucleotides not matched to a gene: 10. CDR1 is LNHNV and CDR2 is YYDKDF in the germline V gene (reference sequence). CDR3 length: 17 residues. DNA of the CDR3: TGTGCCACCAGCAGAGACCTAGTCGGGACTAGCGGACCCGAGCAGTACTTC. Translated, it gives CATSRDLVGTSGPEQYF. Together with reference TRBV15 and TRBJ2-7, the CDR3 gives the full variable domain: DAMVIQNPRYQVTQFGKPVTLSCSQTLNHNVMYWYQQKSSQAPKLLFHYYDKDFNNEADTPDNFQSRRPNTSFCFLDIRSPGLGDTAMYLCATSRDLVGTSGPEQYFGPGTRLTVT.

The chain recombines TRBV20-1 with TRBJ2-7, with a possible D match to TRBD2 (6 bases). Trimming took 7 bases from V and 4 from J, leaving 11 bases between them. In germline, CDR1 is DFQATT, CDR2 SNEGSKA (reference sequence). This CDR3 region has 11 residues. The CDR3 DNA reads TGCAGTGGGCGGGGCGGTTACGAGCAGTACTTC. It codes for CSGRGGYEQYF.

This clonotype was counted a few times. This chain connects TRBV28 to TRBJ1-5, with D maybe TRBD1 (5 bases). V lost 6 bases and J 4 bases, leaving 16 bases between the germline ends. The length of the CDR3 is 15 residues. Germline CDR1 MDHEN, CDR2 SYDVKM. CDR3 amino acids: CASSFAGTGNQPQHF. CDR3 DNA: TGTGCCAGCAGCTTCGCGGGGACGGGGAATCAGCCCCAGCATTTT. The variable domain in full, completed from reference TRBV28 and TRBJ1-5, reads DVKVTQSSRYLVKRTGEKVFLECVQDMDHENMFWYRQDPGLGLRLIYFSYDVKMKEKGDIPEGYSVSREKKERFSLILESASTNQTSMYLCASSFAGTGNQPQHFGDGTRLSIL.

This clonotype was seen at least ten times. The chain carries TRBV10-3 and TRBJ1-1; D possibly corresponds to TRBD1 (6 bases). In germline, CDR1 is ENHRY, CDR2 SYGVKD. The V end lost 0 bases, the J end lost 7 bases, and 15 bases lay between the germline ends. This CDR3 has 15 residues. The CDR3 bases are TGTGCCATCAGTGAGTCGCCAGGGGAGGAGGGTGAAGCTTTCTTT. Amino acid sequence: CAISESPGEEGEAFF.

For this clonotype: This may come from a read error, since a much larger clone is one base off. This chain links TRBV6-5 with TRBJ2-7; D possibly corresponds to TRBD1 (6 bases). From germline, CDR1 is MNHEY and CDR2 SVGAGI. This CDR3 region has 13 residues. The CDR3 region is CAGSYGQTYEQYF. DNA of the CDR3: TGTGCCGGCAGTTACGGACAGACCTACGAGCAGTACTTC.

This clonotype was counted between two and nine times. The rearrangement joins TRBV7-2 to TRBJ1-5, with D uncertain. Germline V gene lookup returns CDR1 SGHTA and CDR2 FQGNSA. The CDR3 consists of 16 residues. Between the trimmed V and J ends, which lost 5 bases and 2 bases, there was a span of 16 bases. The CDR3: CASSPSVPGGNQPQHF. CDR3 nucleotides: TGTGCCAGCAGCCCCTCGGTACCCGGTGGCAATCAGCCCCAGCATTTT.

This clonotype is categorized as medium-sized. The rearrangement joins TRBV7-9 to TRBJ2-1; no clear D. V lost 1 base, J lost 6 bases, and 4 bases lay in between. CDR1 and CDR2 from the germline V gene are SEHNR and FQNEAQ (reference sequence). The CDR3 consists of 12 residues. In DNA, the CDR3 is TGTGCCAGCAGCTTAGAAGCCAATGAGCAGTTCTTC. Its translation: CASSLEANEQFF.

The genes are TRBV4-3 and TRBJ2-1, with TRBD1 matching over 10 bases. The CDR3 consists of 13 residues. Per the germline V gene, CDR1 is LGHNA and CDR2 is YSLEER. The ends lost 5 bases at V and 7 bases at J; junction bases unmatched: 2. The CDR3 DNA follows: TGCGCCAGCAGCTCGGACAGGGGGAATGAGCAGTTCTTC. Protein sequence: CASSSDRGNEQFF.

This clonotype was counted only a few times. The chain joins TRBV28 to TRBJ1-6, with no clear D. Germline V lookup: CDR1 MDHEN, CDR2 SYDVKM. The CDR3 is 17 amino acids. V was clipped by 7 bases and J by 0 bases, with 16 bases between them. In DNA form, the CDR3 reads TGTGCCAGCACCCCCGCAGGCTTGAGCTCCTATAATTCACCCCTCCACTTT. This gives the protein CASTPAGLSSYNSPLHF.

The sample holds many counts of this clonotype. The rearrangement uses TRBV7-2 and TRBJ1-1; D remains unclear. Trimming stripped 4 bases from V and 6 bases from J, with 15 bases between. The germline CDR1 and CDR2 sequences are SGHTA and FQGNSA. This CDR3 contains 14 residues. The DNA for the CDR3 is TGTGCCAGCAGCTCTACGAAAGCAGTCGCTGAAGCTTTCTTT. Translation gives CASSSTKAVAEAFF.